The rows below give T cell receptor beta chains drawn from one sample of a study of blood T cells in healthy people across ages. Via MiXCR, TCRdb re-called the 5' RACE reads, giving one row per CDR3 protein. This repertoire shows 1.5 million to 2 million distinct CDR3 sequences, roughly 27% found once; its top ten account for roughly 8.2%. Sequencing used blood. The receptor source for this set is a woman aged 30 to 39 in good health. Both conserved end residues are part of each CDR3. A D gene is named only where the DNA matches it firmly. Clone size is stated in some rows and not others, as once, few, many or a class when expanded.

CDR3: CASSPVRGKGDTQYF
DNA: TGTGCCAGCAGCCCGGTGAGGGGGAAGGGGGATACGCAGTATTTT
J: TRBJ2-3
size: -
V: TRBV25-1
D: -

CDR3: CASSGSGGNTIYF
DNA: TGTGCCAGCTCGGGGTCGGGTGGAAACACCATATATTTT
J: TRBJ1-3
size: -
V: TRBV12-3/TRBV12-4
D: -

CDR3: CASSSDITDTQYF
DNA: TGCGCCAGCAGCTCCGACATCACAGATACGCAGTATTTT
J: TRBJ2-3
size: few
V: TRBV5-1
D: -

CDR3: CASSRRSDPGANVLTF
DNA: TGTGCCAGCTCACGCCGGAGCGACCCTGGGGCCAACGTCCTGACTTTC
J: TRBJ2-6
size: -
V: TRBV18
D: -

CDR3: CAWTGTTSYTGELFF
DNA: TGTGCCTGGACGGGAACGACTAGTTACACCGGGGAGCTGTTTTTT
J: TRBJ2-2
size: -
V: TRBV30
D: -

CDR3: CASSIGWGQLNELTDTQYF
DNA: TGTGCCAGTAGTATCGGATGGGGACAGCTCAACGAACTCACAGATACGCAGTATTTT
J: TRBJ2-3
size: -
V: TRBV19
D: TRBD1

CDR3: CATSRRQGRTDTQYF
DNA: TGTGCCACCAGCAGGAGGCAGGGACGCACAGATACGCAGTATTTT
J: TRBJ2-3
size: many
V: TRBV15
D: -

CDR3: CASSRGDYEQYF
DNA: TGTGCCAGCAGCCGGGGCGACTACGAGCAGTACTTC
J: TRBJ2-7
size: many
V: TRBV7-9
D: -

CDR3: CASSLHWDREKNQPQHF
DNA: TGTGCCAGCAGCTTGCATTGGGACAGGGAAAAAAATCAGCCCCAGCATTTT
J: TRBJ1-5
size: -
V: TRBV5-5
D: TRBD1

CDR3: CASSLQGNVRTDTQYF
DNA: TGCGCCAGCAGCTTACAAGGGAATGTACGGACAGATACGCAGTATTTT
J: TRBJ2-3
size: -
V: TRBV5-1
D: -

CDR3: CSARGGLAGQSTDTQYF
DNA: TGCAGTGCTAGAGGGGGCCTAGCGGGCCAGAGCACAGATACGCAGTATTTT
J: TRBJ2-3
size: once
V: TRBV20-1
D: TRBD2

CDR3: CASSQEASRVNEQFF
DNA: TGTGCCAGCAGCCAAGAGGCTTCTAGAGTGAATGAGCAGTTCTTC
J: TRBJ2-1
size: -
V: TRBV4-2
D: -

CDR3: CSVVASGRGDTQYF
DNA: TGCAGCGTTGTAGCTAGCGGGAGAGGAGATACGCAGTATTTT
J: TRBJ2-3
size: -
V: TRBV29-1
D: TRBD2

CDR3: CASREATNEKLFF
DNA: TGCGCCAGCAGGGAAGCAACTAATGAAAAACTGTTTTTT
J: TRBJ1-4
size: many
V: TRBV5-1
D: -

CDR3: CASSPYGQGRGYEQYF
DNA: TGTGCCAGCAGCCCTTACGGACAGGGTCGGGGCTACGAGCAGTACTTC
J: TRBJ2-7
size: -
V: TRBV7-6
D: TRBD1

CDR3: CASSIQDRDYGYTF
DNA: TGTGCCAGTAGCATCCAGGACAGGGACTATGGCTACACCTTC
J: TRBJ1-2
size: -
V: TRBV19
D: TRBD1

CDR3: CASSLLGQGYEQYF
DNA: TGTGCCAGCAGTTTACTGGGACAGGGCTACGAGCAGTACTTC
J: TRBJ2-7
size: many
V: TRBV27
D: TRBD1

CDR3: CALQTSGASTDTQYF
DNA: TGTGCCTTACAAACTAGCGGGGCCTCTACAGATACACAGTATTTT
J: TRBJ2-3
size: -
V: TRBV30
D: TRBD2

CDR3: CASSLEIATNEKLFF
DNA: TGCGCCAGCAGCTTGGAGATCGCAACTAATGAAAAACTGTTTTTT
J: TRBJ1-4
size: few
V: TRBV5-1
D: -

CDR3: CASSLPSGTCNEQYF
DNA: TGCGCCAGCAGCCTACCTTCCGGGACATGCAACGAGCAGTACTTC
J: TRBJ2-7
size: -
V: TRBV5-1
D: -

CDR3: CASFRGMNTEAFF
DNA: TGTGCCAGCTTCCGAGGGATGAACACTGAAGCTTTCTTT
J: TRBJ1-1
size: -
V: TRBV7-9
D: -

CDR3: CSASSREKLFF
DNA: TGTAGTGCTAGTTCGCGGGAAAAACTGTTTTTT
J: TRBJ1-4
size: -
V: TRBV20-1
D: -

CDR3: CASSTGLKAQYF
DNA: TGCGCCAGCAGCACCGGATTGAAGGCGCAGTATTTT
J: TRBJ2-3
size: -
V: TRBV5-1
D: -

CDR3: CSASSQEYEQYF
DNA: TGCAGTGCTAGCTCGCAGGAGTACGAGCAGTACTTC
J: TRBJ2-7
size: few
V: TRBV20-1
D: -

CDR3: CASSLAGTGSRDYGYTF
DNA: TGTGCCAGCAGTTTAGCAGGGACAGGCTCGAGGGACTATGGCTACACCTTC
J: TRBJ1-2
size: many
V: TRBV12-3/TRBV12-4
D: TRBD1

CDR3: CASRRTGEEVDSPLHF
DNA: TGTGCCAGCAGACGGACAGGGGAAGAGGTGGATTCACCCCTCCACTTT
J: TRBJ1-6
size: many
V: TRBV27
D: TRBD1

CDR3: CASNFASGPYGYTF
DNA: TGTGCCAGCAATTTCGCCTCAGGGCCTTATGGCTACACCTTC
J: TRBJ1-2
size: -
V: TRBV12-3/TRBV12-4
D: -

CDR3: CSAKGQGLYQETQYF
DNA: TGCAGTGCTAAGGGACAGGGATTGTACCAAGAGACCCAGTACTTC
J: TRBJ2-5
size: few
V: TRBV20-1
D: TRBD1

CDR3: CASSSYDREGYYEQYF
DNA: TGTGCCAGCAGCTCATACGACAGGGAGGGTTACTACGAGCAGTACTTC
J: TRBJ2-7
size: many
V: TRBV3-1
D: -

CDR3: CASKTGGRNTIYF
DNA: TGTGCCAGCAAAACAGGGGGGCGAAACACCATATATTTT
J: TRBJ1-3
size: once
V: TRBV28
D: TRBD1

CDR3: CATSDAGTGNGYTF
DNA: TGTGCCACCAGTGATGCCGGGACAGGGAATGGCTACACCTTC
J: TRBJ1-2
size: few
V: TRBV24-1
D: TRBD1

CDR3: CASSEDSEKLFF
DNA: TGTGCCAGCAGTGAAGACAGTGAAAAACTGTTTTTT
J: TRBJ1-4
size: -
V: TRBV2
D: -

CDR3: CSARSGGAYNEQFF
DNA: TGCAGTGCTAGAAGCGGGGGGGCCTACAATGAGCAGTTCTTC
J: TRBJ2-1
size: -
V: TRBV20-1
D: TRBD2

CDR3: CSVAKLGINEQFF
DNA: TGCAGCGTTGCCAAACTGGGGATTAATGAGCAGTTCTTC
J: TRBJ2-1
size: -
V: TRBV29-1
D: -

CDR3: CASSLTVKGVEAFF
DNA: TGTGCCAGCAGTTTAACGGTAAAAGGGGTGGAAGCTTTCTTT
J: TRBJ1-1
size: -
V: TRBV12-3/TRBV12-4
D: -

CDR3: CASSLGPGTGELFF
DNA: TGTGCCAGCAGCTTAGGCCCGGGCACCGGGGAGCTGTTTTTT
J: TRBJ2-2
size: many
V: TRBV11-2
D: -

CDR3: CASGPVGAPYEQYF
DNA: TGTGCCAGCGGCCCTGTGGGGGCACCCTACGAGCAGTACTTC
J: TRBJ2-7
size: many
V: TRBV12-3/TRBV12-4
D: -

CDR3: CASRFTGNPGANVLTF
DNA: TGTGCCAGCAGATTTACAGGGAATCCTGGGGCCAACGTCCTGACTTTC
J: TRBJ2-6
size: -
V: TRBV11-2
D: -

CDR3: CSARYPPHEQYF
DNA: TGCAGTGCTAGATACCCTCCCCACGAGCAGTACTTC
J: TRBJ2-7
size: many
V: TRBV20-1
D: -

CDR3: CSARAGTRFSETQYF
DNA: TGCAGTGCTAGAGCGGGGACTAGATTCTCAGAGACCCAGTACTTC
J: TRBJ2-5
size: many
V: TRBV20-1
D: TRBD2

CDR3: CASSSSDTKTYEQYF
DNA: TGTGCCAGCAGCTCGAGCGACACCAAAACCTACGAGCAGTACTTC
J: TRBJ2-7
size: many
V: TRBV7-6
D: -

CDR3: CASSQLAGNTGELFF
DNA: TGTGCCAGCAGCCAACTAGCGGGAAACACCGGGGAGCTGTTTTTT
J: TRBJ2-2
size: few
V: TRBV7-6
D: TRBD2

CDR3: CASSLAFGTGDSYNEQFF
DNA: TGTGCCAGCAGCTTAGCGTTCGGGACAGGGGATTCCTACAATGAGCAGTTCTTC
J: TRBJ2-1
size: -
V: TRBV7-9
D: TRBD1

CDR3: CASRGTGLNNEQFF
DNA: TGTGCCAGCAGAGGGACAGGGCTCAACAATGAGCAGTTCTTC
J: TRBJ2-1
size: -
V: TRBV12-3/TRBV12-4
D: TRBD1

CDR3: CASSQDGAGAYEQYF
DNA: TGCGCCAGCAGCCAAGATGGGGCAGGGGCCTACGAGCAGTACTTC
J: TRBJ2-7
size: many
V: TRBV4-1
D: -